The 4 T cell receptor beta chains below all came from one sample that was sequenced in a study of shared clonotypes between healthy human individuals. Measured with immunoSEQ multiplex PCR; TCRdb has only the in-frame clones, and not every one. The data show roughly 2.5 million clones, with about 92% seen just once and around 0.15% held by the top ten. Sample: naive CD4+ T cells sorted from blood. Described subset: CD45RA+ positively selected. Receptors originate from a man younger than 35 in good health.

This clone showed up just once. The chain couples TRBV5-1 to TRBJ2-3; TRBD1 matches 11 bases. The CDR3 is 17 residues long. Germline CDR1 and CDR2: SGHRS and YFSETQ. With 3 bases clipped from V and 2 bases from J, the junction kept 8 bases outside the gene matches. The CDR3 loop reads CASSWNPDRGLTDTQYF. CDR3 DNA sequence: TGCGCCAGCAGCTGGAACCCGGACAGGGGGCTCACAGATACGCAGTATTTT.

V usage is TRBV5-1 and J usage is TRBJ2-2; no clear D. V was trimmed by 1 base and J by 6 bases, leaving 13 bases between them. This CDR3 has 15 residues. CDR1 and CDR2 (germline): SGHRS, YFSETQ. The CDR3, as DNA: TGCGCCAGCAGCTTGAGGCCGTATTCACCCGGGGAGCTGTTTTTT. Translating gives CASSLRPYSPGELFF.

V usage is TRBV13 and J usage is TRBJ2-7, with D possibly matching TRBD2 (6 bases). Trimming took 4 bases from V and 2 from J, leaving 9 bases between them. This CDR3 spans 13 amino acids. The germline V gene encodes CDR1 PRHDT and CDR2 FYEKMQ (reference sequence). CDR3 DNA sequence: TGTGCCAGCAGCTCTAGCGCAACCTACGAGCAGTACTTC. Amino acids: CASSSSATYEQYF.

The chain is built from TRBV15 and TRBJ1-3; D gene uncertain. This CDR3 contains 15 residues. V was cut by 3 bases and J by 3 bases, with 12 bases left in between. Germline V gene lookup returns CDR1 LNHNV and CDR2 YYDKDF (reference sequence). This CDR3 is CATSSGDRVGNTIYF. In DNA, the CDR3 is TGTGCCACCAGCAGTGGGGATCGCGTTGGAAACACCATATATTTT.